This T cell receptor beta chain was identified during a study of T cell changes during pregnancy in multiple sclerosis. The germline gives CDR1 KGHSH, CDR2 LQKENI. The germline V and J ends were trimmed by 0 bases and 6 bases, with 15 bases remaining between them. This CDR3 comprises 16 residues. The assay was immunoSEQ multiplex PCR, and TCRdb's table has in-frame clones only and misses some. The sample lists roughly 110,000 clones; under 95% were seen once. The receptor was derived from a female donor with multiple sclerosis, enrolled in a pregnancy study. The starting material was peripheral blood, obtained before pregnancy. The V gene is TRBV18, the J gene TRBJ1-5; a possible D gene is TRBD1 (6 bases). The CDR3 sequence: CASSPPTGGAPQPQHF. CDR3 nucleotides: TGTGCCAGCTCACCACCGACCGGGGGGGCCCCTCAGCCCCAGCATTTT.